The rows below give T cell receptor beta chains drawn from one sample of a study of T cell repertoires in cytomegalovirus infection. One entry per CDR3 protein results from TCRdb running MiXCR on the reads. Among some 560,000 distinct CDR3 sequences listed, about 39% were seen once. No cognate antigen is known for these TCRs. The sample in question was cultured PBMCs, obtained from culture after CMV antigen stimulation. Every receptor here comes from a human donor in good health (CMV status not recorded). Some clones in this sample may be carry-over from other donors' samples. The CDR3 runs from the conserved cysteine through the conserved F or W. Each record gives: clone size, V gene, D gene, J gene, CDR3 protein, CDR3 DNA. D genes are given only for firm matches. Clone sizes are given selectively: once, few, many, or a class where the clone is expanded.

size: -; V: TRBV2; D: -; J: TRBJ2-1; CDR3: CASLADWPNEQFF; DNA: TGTGCCAGCTTAGCCGACTGGCCCAATGAGCAGTTCTTC
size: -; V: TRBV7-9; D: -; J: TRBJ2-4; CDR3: CASSPAGGQAKNIQYF; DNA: TGTGCCAGCAGCCCCGCCGGCGGGCAAGCCAAAAACATTCAGTACTTC
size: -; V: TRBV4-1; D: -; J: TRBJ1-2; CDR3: CASSQIGRSYGYTF; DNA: TGCGCCAGCAGCCAAATCGGGCGCAGCTATGGCTACACCTTC
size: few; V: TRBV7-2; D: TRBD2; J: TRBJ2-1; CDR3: CASSEGLAGAGEQFF; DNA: TGTGCCAGCAGCGAAGGACTAGCGGGTGCAGGCGAGCAGTTCTTC
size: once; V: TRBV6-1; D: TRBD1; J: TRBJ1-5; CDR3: CASSSRTGVVPQHF; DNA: TGTGCCAGCAGTTCAAGGACAGGGGTGGTTCCCCAGCATTTT
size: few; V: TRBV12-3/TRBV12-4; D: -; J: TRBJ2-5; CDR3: CASSLGTALLETQYF; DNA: TGTGCCAGCAGTTTAGGGACAGCGCTATTAGAGACCCAGTACTTC
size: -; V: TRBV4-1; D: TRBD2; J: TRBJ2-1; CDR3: CASSQGPASGSVVQFF; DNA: TGCGCCAGCAGCCAAGGCCCGGCTAGCGGGAGTGTAGTTCAGTTCTTC
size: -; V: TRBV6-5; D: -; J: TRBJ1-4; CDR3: CASRQGRLGKLFF; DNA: TGTGCCAGCAGGCAGGGGAGGTTGGGAAAACTGTTTTTT
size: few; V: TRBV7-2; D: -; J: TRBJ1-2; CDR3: CASSLGTGPSYGYTF; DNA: TGTGCCAGCAGCTTAGGAACTGGGCCATCCTATGGCTACACCTTC
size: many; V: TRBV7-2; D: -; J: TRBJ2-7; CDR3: CASSGPYEQYF; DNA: TGTGCCAGCAGCGGCCCCTACGAGCAGTACTTC
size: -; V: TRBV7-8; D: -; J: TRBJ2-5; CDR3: CASSLEPRVRETQYF; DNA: TGTGCCAGCAGCTTAGAACCCAGGGTCAGGGAGACCCAGTACTTC
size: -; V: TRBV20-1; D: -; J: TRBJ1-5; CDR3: CSARDSSLRRTLNQPQHF; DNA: TGCAGTGCTAGAGATAGTTCCTTGCGGAGGACCCTAAATCAGCCCCAGCATTTT
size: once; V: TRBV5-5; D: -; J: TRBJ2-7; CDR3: CASSSQRGIIHEQYF; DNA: TGTGCCAGCAGCTCCCAAAGGGGCATTATCCACGAGCAGTACTTC
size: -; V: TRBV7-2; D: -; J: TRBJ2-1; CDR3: CASSLEGREQFF; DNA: TGTGCCAGCAGCTTAGAAGGGCGGGAGCAGTTCTTC
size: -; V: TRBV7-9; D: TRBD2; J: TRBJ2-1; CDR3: CASGPLAGLGNEQFF; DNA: TGTGCCAGCGGCCCGCTAGCGGGACTGGGCAATGAGCAGTTCTTC